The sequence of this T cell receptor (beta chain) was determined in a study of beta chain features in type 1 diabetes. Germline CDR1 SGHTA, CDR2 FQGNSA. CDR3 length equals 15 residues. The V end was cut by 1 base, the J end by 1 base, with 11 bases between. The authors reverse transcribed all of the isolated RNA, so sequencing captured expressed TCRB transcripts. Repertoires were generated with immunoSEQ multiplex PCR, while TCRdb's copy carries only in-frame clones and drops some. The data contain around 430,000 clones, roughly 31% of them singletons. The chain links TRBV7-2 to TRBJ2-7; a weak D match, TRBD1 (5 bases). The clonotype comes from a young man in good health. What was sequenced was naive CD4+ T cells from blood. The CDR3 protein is CASSLVPDKSYEQYF. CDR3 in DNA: TGTGCCAGCAGCTTAGTTCCGGACAAGTCCTACGAGCAGTACTTC.